The following is a TCR beta chain sequence with its context. This specimen comes from a study of blood T cell repertoires in COVID-19. Data came from immunoSEQ multiplex PCR; TCRdb stores just in-frame clones and leaves some out. The sample records 88,000 or so clones, 85% to 90% being singletons. The TCR originated in a man aged 55 to 70 with acute or convalescent COVID-19. Sequenced material: peripheral blood.

The CDR3 sequence: CASSQIAPGAAYEQYF. The CDR3 region has the DNA TGTGCCAGCAGCCAAATAGCTCCAGGGGCGGCCTACGAGCAGTACTTC. This chain links TRBV7-6 with TRBJ2-7, with D perhaps matching TRBD1 (6 bases). CDR3 length: 16 amino acids. Looked up from germline, CDR1 is SGHVS and CDR2 is FNYEAQ. The germline V and J ends were trimmed by 5 bases and 2 bases, with 19 bases remaining between them.